Below are 27 T cell receptor beta chains sequenced from a single sample in a study of identical twins. One entry per CDR3 protein results from TCRdb running MiXCR on the 5' RACE reads. This sample has around 450,000 distinct CDR3 sequences; 14% occur once, and the top ten carry roughly 0.56%. This same sample was also part of a study on yellow fever vaccine responses in identical twins.

Sample: CD4+ T cells sorted from blood. The receptors were sampled from a woman between 18 and 29 years old in good health.

This rearrangement joins TRBV12-3 or TRBV12-4 to TRBJ2-2, with 7 bases fitting TRBD1. V trimming: 3 bases; J trimming: 4 bases; junction bases outside the gene matches: 5. The length of the CDR3 is 15 residues. The CDR3 DNA is TGTGCCAGCAGTTTCGGACAGGTCGGCACCGGGGAGCTGTTTTTT. Translation gives CASSFGQVGTGELFF.

This clonotype has just a few counts. The chain has TRBV28 and TRBJ2-7; D is uncertain. This CDR3 has 11 residues. The germline gives CDR1 MDHEN, CDR2 SYDVKM. V lost 10 bases and J lost 3, with 10 bases in between. CDR3 DNA: TGTGCCACCTACACTGACTACGAGCAGTACTTC. Translated: CATYTDYEQYF. Variable domain in full (rest from reference TRBV28 and TRBJ2-7): DVKVTQSSRYLVKRTGEKVFLECVQDMDHENMFWYRQDPGLGLRLIYFSYDVKMKEKGDIPEGYSVSREKKERFSLILESASTNQTSMYLCATYTDYEQYFGPGTRLTVT.

This clonotype was seen more than once but under ten times. The V call is TRBV7-9, the J call TRBJ2-1, with TRBD1 as a possible D gene (6 bases). The V gene's germline CDR1 is SEHNR and CDR2 FQNEAQ (reference sequence). The V gene lost 5 bases and the J gene lost 2 bases, with 13 bases spanning the gap. CDR3 size: 15 residues. The CDR3 sequence: CASSRVQGAYNEQFF. The CDR3 coding sequence is TGTGCCAGCAGCCGAGTACAGGGCGCCTACAATGAGCAGTTCTTC.

V and J are TRBV6-1 and TRBJ2-1; 14 bases agree with TRBD2. With 5 bases clipped from V and 12 bases from J, the junction kept 6 bases outside the gene matches. The CDR3 loop spans 14 amino acids. In germline, CDR1 is MNHNS, CDR2 SASEGT. CDR3 coding DNA: TGTGCCAGCAGTCCGGGACTAGCGGGAGTTGCGCAGTTCTTC. This encodes CASSPGLAGVAQFF.

There are a few counts of this clonotype. The rearrangement links TRBV11-1 to TRBJ2-6; maybe TRBD1 (6 bases). Per the germline V gene, CDR1 is SGHAT and CDR2 is FQDESV (reference sequence). Trimming took 5 bases from V and 0 from J, leaving 20 bases between them. The CDR3 runs 19 residues. The chain's CDR3 is CASSPRFTGTLSGANVLTF. As DNA, the CDR3 is TGTGCCAGCAGCCCAAGGTTCACAGGGACCCTCTCTGGGGCCAACGTCCTGACTTTC.

This clonotype was recorded a few times. The gene calls are TRBV12-3 or TRBV12-4 and TRBJ2-3; 14 nucleotides match TRBD2. V shed 10 bases, J shed 4 bases, and the junction held 4 bases outside the gene matches. The length of the CDR3 is 14 residues. CDR3 in DNA: TGTGCCACTAGACTAGCGGGAGGGGCAGATACGCAGTATTTT. It yields the protein CATRLAGGADTQYF.

This clonotype occurred a few times. V usage is TRBV7-9 and J usage is TRBJ2-5, with a tentative D call TRBD1 (6 bases). This CDR3 contains 15 residues. Germline assignment: CDR1 SEHNR and CDR2 FQNEAQ (reference sequence). V was cut by 0 bases and J by 4 bases, with 12 bases left in between. The CDR3 region is CASSLAQGHGETQYF. The CDR3 nucleotides are TGTGCCAGCAGCTTAGCCCAGGGGCACGGAGAGACCCAGTACTTC.

The V and J genes are TRBV6-2 or TRBV6-3 and TRBJ2-7; 7 bases map to TRBD2. The germline V gene encodes CDR1 MNHEY and CDR2 SVGEGT. The ends lost 3 bases at V and 1 base at J; junction bases unmatched: 6. This CDR3 region has 15 residues. The CDR3 DNA reads as TGTGCCAGCAGTTATGGGCTAGCGGTATCCTACGAGCAGTACTTC. Its translation: CASSYGLAVSYEQYF.

The chain links TRBV7-2 to TRBJ2-7, with 7 bases identical to TRBD2. CDR3 size: 14 residues. The germline gives CDR1 SGHTA, CDR2 FQGNSA. V lost 5 bases and J lost 4; bases outside the gene matches: 8. The CDR3 is CASSPSGGRYEQYF. The CDR3 region has the DNA TGTGCCAGCAGCCCCAGCGGCGGGAGATACGAGCAGTACTTC.

This clonotype was found a few times. The chain uses TRBV6-1 and TRBJ1-3; 9 nucleotides line up with TRBD1. The CDR3 sequence is 17 residues long. CDR1 is MNHNS and CDR2 is SASEGT in the germline V gene. V shed 0 bases and J 4 bases; nucleotides not matched to a gene: 7. The CDR3 bases are TGTGCCAGCAGTGAAGCGATAACCGGGACAGGGGGAAACACCATATATTTT. Translation: CASSEAITGTGGNTIYF.

J is TRBJ2-3 and V is TRBV6-1; tentatively, D is TRBD1 (6 bases). This CDR3 has 15 residues. Germline values: CDR1 MNHNS, CDR2 SASEGT. Trimming took 5 bases from V and 5 from J, leaving 17 bases between them. The CDR3 here is CASSPPLGAEDTQYF. The CDR3 region has the DNA TGTGCCAGCAGTCCCCCCTTGGGGGCTGAAGATACGCAGTATTTT.

In nucleotides, the CDR3 is TGCAGCGCACTAGGGGGGGAGACCTCATTGTCCGAGCAGTACTTC. It yields the protein CSALGGETSLSEQYF. The gene calls are TRBV29-1 and TRBJ2-7, with D tentatively TRBD2 (7 bases). Germline values: CDR1 SQVTM, CDR2 ANQGSEA. Trimming took off 7 bases at V and 6 bases at J, with 25 bases between the two ends. The CDR3 sequence is 15 residues long.

This clonotype was picked up many times. CDR3 region: CAISEEGSSYNEQFF. The CDR3 DNA follows: TGTGCCATCAGTGAGGAGGGTAGCTCCTACAATGAGCAGTTCTTC. V usage is TRBV10-3 and J usage is TRBJ2-1; tentative D call: TRBD2 (5 bases). The CDR3 extends over 15 amino acids. Germline CDR1 ENHRY, CDR2 SYGVKD. V was clipped by 2 bases and J by 0 bases, with 8 bases between them.

The chain couples TRBV3-1 to TRBJ2-3; 7 bases are a match to TRBD1. With V trimmed by 4 bases and J by 0 bases, 10 bases remained unmatched. Looked up from germline, CDR1 is LGHDT and CDR2 is YNNKEL (reference sequence). The CDR3 has 17 amino acids. The CDR3 bases are TGTGCCAGCAGCCGAACAGGGGACCCTCTAAGCACAGATACGCAGTATTTT. Protein product: CASSRTGDPLSTDTQYF.

This clonotype was recorded a few times. The chain links TRBV5-1 to TRBJ2-1, with 7 bases identical to TRBD1. This CDR3 is built from 18 residues. The V gene end was trimmed by 3 bases and the J gene end by 10 bases; junction bases not matched to a gene: 22. In germline, CDR1 is SGHRS, CDR2 YFSETQ. The CDR3 nucleotides are TGCGCCAGCAGCTCCGGACGATTAACAGGGGCAGGATGGAGGGAGCAGTTCTTC. Protein product: CASSSGRLTGAGWREQFF.

This clonotype was recorded a few times. The chain recombines TRBV6-1 with TRBJ2-1; D might be TRBD2 (6 bases). Trimming cost V 0 bases and J 0 bases, with 12 bases left between them. The CDR3 contains 17 residues. In germline, CDR1 is MNHNS, CDR2 SASEGT. DNA for the CDR3: TGTGCCAGCAGTGAAGCACTCCGGACTACCTCCTACAATGAGCAGTTCTTC. This codes for CASSEALRTTSYNEQFF.

This clonotype was picked up many times. The V gene is TRBV7-6, the J gene TRBJ2-1; 7 bases line up with TRBD2. V gave up 1 base and J gave up 4 bases; unmatched junction bases: 7. The CDR3 has 16 amino acids. The germline CDR1 and CDR2 sequences are SGHVS and FNYEAQ. CDR3 sequence: CASSLGGGTGYNEQFF. The CDR3 nucleotides are TGTGCCAGCAGCTTAGGGGGGGGAACGGGTTACAATGAGCAGTTCTTC.

The CDR3 DNA is TGTGCCAGCAGCTTAGGATTCAGACTAGCGGGGCCAATGTACAATGAGCAGTTCTTC. Translating gives CASSLGFRLAGPMYNEQFF. The rearrangement joins TRBV11-2 to TRBJ2-1; 11 bases agree with TRBD2. CDR1 is SGHAT and CDR2 is FQNNGV in the germline V gene. The CDR3 spans 19 residues. V shed 1 base and J 4 bases; nucleotides not matched to a gene: 12.

This clonotype has just a few counts. Its ends do not fully match the called genes, so a read error is possible. The CDR3 loop is CASRDQETQYF. Here the CDR3 DNA reads TGTGCGAGCAGGGACCAAGAGACCCAGTACTTC. The V gene is TRBV11-2, the J gene TRBJ2-5, with a tentative D call TRBD1 (5 bases). CDR1 and CDR2 from the germline V gene are SGHAT and FQNNGV. The CDR3 runs 11 residues.

The gene calls are TRBV2 and TRBJ2-7; D is unresolved. Between the trimmed V and J ends, which lost 4 bases and 2 bases, there was a span of 12 bases. CDR3 length: 14 residues. Looked up from germline, CDR1 is SNHLY and CDR2 is FYNNEI. Here the CDR3 reads CASSGSRAAYEQYF. The CDR3 bases are TGTGCCAGCAGTGGTAGTCGGGCAGCCTACGAGCAGTACTTC.

The chain has TRBV3-1 and TRBJ1-2, with 7 nucleotides matching TRBD1. With 4 bases clipped from V and 3 bases from J, the junction kept 5 bases outside the gene matches. CDR1 is LGHDT, CDR2 YNNKEL, per germline (reference sequence). This CDR3 is 14 amino acids long. CDR3 coding DNA: TGTGCCAGCAGCCCGTGGGACAGCTACTATGGCTACACCTTC. Its translation is CASSPWDSYYGYTF.

This clonotype was recorded a few times. The chain has TRBV7-2 and TRBJ2-3; TRBD2 matches at 9 bases. Unmatched junction bases numbered 5, after V lost 8 bases and J lost 2 bases. CDR1 SGHTA and CDR2 FQGNSA come from the germline V gene. The CDR3 consists of 14 residues. The CDR3 region has the DNA TGTGCCAGCCTGAGCGGGGGGACCACAGATACGCAGTATTTT. Encoded protein: CASLSGGTTDTQYF. Complete variable domain (other parts from reference TRBV7-2 and TRBJ2-3): GAGVSQSPSNKVTEKGKDVELRCDPISGHTALYWYRQSLGQGLEFLIYFQGNSAPDKSGLPSDRFSAERTGGSVSTLTIQRTQQEDSAVYLCASLSGGTTDTQYFGPGTRLTVL.

The rearrangement joins TRBV28 to TRBJ1-1; a possible D gene is TRBD1 (6 bases). V lost 5 bases and J lost 1, with 20 bases in between. This CDR3 spans 17 amino acids. Germline CDR1 MDHEN, CDR2 SYDVKM. CDR3 nucleotides: TGTGCCAGCAGTGCACCCTCAAGGGGGACTTGGAACACTGAAGCTTTCTTT. This translates into CASSAPSRGTWNTEAFF.

The CDR3 here is CASSLDAGRYEQYF. DNA of the CDR3: TGCGCCAGCAGCTTGGATGCGGGTCGGTACGAGCAGTACTTC. This chain connects TRBV5-1 to TRBJ2-7, with D perhaps TRBD2 (5 bases). V dropped 0 bases and J dropped 4 bases, with 11 bases sitting between them. The CDR3 extends over 14 amino acids. The V gene's germline CDR1 is SGHRS and CDR2 YFSETQ.

This clonotype appeared a few times. V usage is TRBV7-2 and J usage is TRBJ2-5; D is uncertain. The CDR3 extends over 13 amino acids. V dropped 6 bases and J dropped 1 base, with 9 bases sitting between them. The germline gives CDR1 SGHTA, CDR2 FQGNSA. The CDR3, as DNA: TGTGCCAGCAGTAGGATGGCCCAAGAGACCCAGTACTTC. Translating gives CASSRMAQETQYF.

This chain uses TRBV12-3 or TRBV12-4 with TRBJ2-1, with D perhaps TRBD1 (5 bases). V lost 5 bases and J 9 bases, leaving 20 bases between the germline ends. The CDR3 spans 15 residues. The CDR3 region has the DNA TGTGCCAGCAGTCCTAAACAGGTAGCTCTGGGTGAGCAGTTCTTC. It codes for CASSPKQVALGEQFF.

The rearrangement joins TRBV5-1 to TRBJ1-6; 7 bases map to TRBD1. Germline lookup yields CDR1 SGHRS and CDR2 YFSETQ. Trimming cost V 4 bases and J 7 bases; bases outside gene matches: 5. This CDR3 region has 14 residues. The CDR3 here is CASSTGDSNSPLHF. DNA of the CDR3: TGCGCCAGCAGCACGGGGGACAGCAATTCACCCCTCCACTTT. Full variable domain (rest looked up from reference TRBV5-1 and TRBJ1-6): KAGVTQTPRYLIKTRGQQVTLSCSPISGHRSVSWYQQTPGQGLQFLFEYFSETQRNKGNFPGRFSGRQFSNSRSEMNVSTLELGDSALYLCASSTGDSNSPLHFGNGTRLTVT.